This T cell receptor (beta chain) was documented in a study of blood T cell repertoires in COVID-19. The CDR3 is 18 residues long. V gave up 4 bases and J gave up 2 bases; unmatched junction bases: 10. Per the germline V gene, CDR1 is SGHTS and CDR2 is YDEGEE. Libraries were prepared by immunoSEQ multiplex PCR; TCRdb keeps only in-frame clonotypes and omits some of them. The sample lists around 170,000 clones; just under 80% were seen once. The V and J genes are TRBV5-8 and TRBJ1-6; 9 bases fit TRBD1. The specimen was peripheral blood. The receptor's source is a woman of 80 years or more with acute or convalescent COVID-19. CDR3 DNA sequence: TGTGCCAGCAGCCTGAGGGAAGGGACAGGGCCCTATAATTCACCCCTCCACTTT. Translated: CASSLREGTGPYNSPLHF.